The rows below give T cell receptor beta chains drawn from one sample of a study of cytomegalovirus exposure and HLA in healthy donors. The method was immunoSEQ multiplex PCR; TCRdb's version includes in-frame clones alone and lacks a portion of them. The sample records about 120,000 clones, roughly 77% being singletons. Specimen: PBMCs. Every receptor here comes from a man aged 50 to 60 in good health and CMV-seropositive. Both conserved end residues are part of each CDR3. A D gene is named only where the DNA matches it firmly. Clone sizes are given selectively: once, few, many, or a class where the clone is expanded.

cdr3_aa cdr3_nt clone_size v_call d_call j_call
CASYLDPPRETQYF TGTGCCAGCTATTTAGACCCGCCGAGGGAGACCCAGTACTTC . TRBV6-1 . TRBJ2-5
CASSLLRDRKNIQYF TGTGCCAGCAGCTTGCTCCGGGACAGAAAAAACATTCAGTACTTC . TRBV7-6 TRBD1 TRBJ2-4
CASSPQGFGTDTQYF TGTGCCAGCAGCCCACAGGGATTCGGCACAGATACGCAGTATTTT . TRBV9 . TRBJ2-3
CASSPGTAQPQHF TGTGCCAGCTCACCAGGGACAGCTCAGCCCCAGCATTTT . TRBV18 TRBD1 TRBJ1-5
CASSLDSGTVGYTF TGTGCCAGCAGCTTGGACTCCGGGACAGTTGGCTACACCTTC . TRBV7-2 TRBD1 TRBJ1-2
CASSEAINRGADTQYF TGTGCCAGCAGTGAAGCGATCAACAGGGGCGCGGATACGCAGTATTTT . TRBV6-1 TRBD1 TRBJ2-3
CASSYSGTGGNQPQHF TGTGCCAGCAGTTATTCCGGGACAGGGGGAAATCAGCCCCAGCATTTT few TRBV6-5 TRBD1 TRBJ1-5
CASSSEGDTLGAFF TGTGCCAGCAGTTCCGAGGGGGACACACTGGGAGCTTTCTTT . TRBV28 . TRBJ1-1
CASSWEVSRADTQYF TGCGCCAGCAGCTGGGAGGTCTCGAGGGCAGATACGCAGTATTTT . TRBV5-1 . TRBJ2-3
CASSPDREKLFF TGTGCCAGCAGTCCCGACAGAGAAAAACTGTTTTTT . TRBV27 . TRBJ1-4
CAISEEEGTRGQANQPQHF TGTGCCATCAGTGAGGAAGAAGGGACTCGAGGACAGGCCAATCAGCCCCAGCATTTT . TRBV10-3 TRBD1 TRBJ1-5
CASSDGGTGYEQYF TGCGCCAGCAGTGATGGGGGCACCGGCTACGAGCAGTACTTC . TRBV10-1 . TRBJ2-7
CASSATGSANTEAFF TGTGCCAGCAGTGCTACAGGGAGCGCGAACACTGAAGCTTTCTTT . TRBV6-1 . TRBJ1-1
CASSEPGQGVGETQYF TGTGCCAGCAGTGAACCGGGACAGGGGGTCGGGGAGACCCAGTACTTC . TRBV28 TRBD1 TRBJ2-5
CASSSETGGFYGYTF TGTGCCAGCAGCTCAGAAACAGGGGGCTTCTATGGCTACACCTTC . TRBV7-9 TRBD1 TRBJ1-2
CASSRAGNTEAFF TGTGCCAGCAGCAGGGCGGGGAACACTGAAGCTTTCTTT . TRBV5-5 . TRBJ1-1
CASRANRDNYVYTF TGTGCCAGCAGAGCTAACAGGGATAACTATGTCTACACCTTC . TRBV2 . TRBJ1-2
CASSPALSGQSYEQYF TGTGCCAGCAGTCCTGCCCTCTCGGGACAATCCTACGAGCAGTACTTC . TRBV28 . TRBJ2-7
CASSRDINGYTF TGTGCCAGCAGCCGGGACATAAATGGCTACACCTTC . TRBV7-2 . TRBJ1-2
CASSLIRGGSGKNIQYF TGTGCCAGCAGTCTTATCAGAGGGGGTTCGGGCAAAAACATTCAGTACTTC few TRBV27 . TRBJ2-4
CASSLGTGSSYEQYF TGTGCCAGCAGCTTGGGGACAGGGAGCTCCTACGAGCAGTACTTC . TRBV5-4 TRBD1 TRBJ2-7
CASSRSVGAGSSYNSPLHF TGTGCCAGCAGCCGATCCGTGGGGGCAGGAAGCTCCTATAATTCACCCCTCCACTTT . TRBV7-9 . TRBJ1-6
CASSLTGGRGETQYF TGTGCCAGCAGCCTGACGGGAGGGCGTGGAGAGACCCAGTACTTC . TRBV7-7 TRBD2 TRBJ2-5
CASSVGQGGHEQYF TGTGCCAGCAGCGTAGGACAGGGGGGCCACGAGCAGTACTTC . TRBV9 TRBD1 TRBJ2-7
CASIGWRENIQYF TGTGCCAGTATCGGGTGGAGGGAAAACATTCAGTACTTC . TRBV19 . TRBJ2-4
CASSPTGLYGYTF TGCGCCAGCAGCCCGACAGGGCTCTATGGCTACACCTTC . TRBV5-1 TRBD1 TRBJ1-2
CASESIGSSETQYF TGTGCCAGCGAATCCATCGGGAGCTCGGAGACCCAGTACTTC few TRBV6-1 . TRBJ2-5
CASSLASGGWAYEQYF TGTGCCAGCAGCTTAGCATCCGGGGGGTGGGCCTACGAGCAGTACTTC . TRBV7-2 TRBD2 TRBJ2-7
CASSPGTGPGGNQPQHF TGTGCCAGCAGTCCCGGGACAGGGCCCGGGGGGAATCAGCCCCAGCATTTT . TRBV28 TRBD1 TRBJ1-5
CASSAQTSGGPYEQYF TGTGCCAGCAGCGCCCAGACTAGCGGGGGGCCCTACGAGCAGTACTTC once TRBV9 TRBD2 TRBJ2-7
CASSLTGSTEAFF TGCGCCAGCAGCTTGACGGGGAGCACTGAAGCTTTCTTT . TRBV5-1 . TRBJ1-1
CASSKLGGPGGDGYTF TGTGCCAGCAGCAAATTGGGGGGGCCCGGTGGGGATGGCTACACCTTC . TRBV21-1 . TRBJ1-2
CASSQERDRPTGELFF TGCGCCAGCAGCCAAGAGCGAGACAGACCTACCGGGGAGCTGTTTTTT few TRBV4-1 . TRBJ2-2
CASSERQGGYTF TGTGCCAGCAGCGAGAGACAGGGTGGCTACACCTTC . TRBV2 TRBD1 TRBJ1-2
CASSLEAGNNQPQHF TGCGCCAGCAGCTTGGAGGCAGGGAACAATCAGCCCCAGCATTTT . TRBV5-1 . TRBJ1-5
CASSLQGGNSPLHF TGCGCCAGCAGCTTGCAGGGTGGGAATTCACCCCTCCACTTT . TRBV5-1 . TRBJ1-6
CAISASGTGHTGELFF TGTGCCATCAGTGCTTCCGGGACAGGGCACACCGGGGAGCTGTTTTTT . TRBV10-3 TRBD1 TRBJ2-2
CASSPSAGGSIYEQYF TGTGCCAGCTCTCCCTCCGCGGGCGGGAGTATCTACGAGCAGTACTTC once TRBV18 TRBD2 TRBJ2-7
CASSPPTGGAAEAFF TGTGCCAGCTCACCCCCTACAGGGGGCGCGGCTGAAGCTTTCTTT . TRBV18 TRBD1 TRBJ1-1
CASGWGTTEETQYF TGTGCTAGTGGTTGGGGGACTACCGAAGAGACCCAGTACTTC . TRBV12-5 TRBD2 TRBJ2-5
CASSQGLASGLPETQYF TGTGCCAGCAGCCAAGGACTTGCTAGCGGCCTTCCTGAGACCCAGTACTTC . TRBV7-2 TRBD2 TRBJ2-5
CAWSGQGYTF TGTGCCTGGAGTGGACAGGGCTACACCTTC once TRBV30 . TRBJ1-2
CASSLVTGWLFF TGTGCCAGCAGCTTAGTTACGGGGTGGCTGTTTTTT . TRBV7-2 . TRBJ1-4
CASIREGGVNTEAFF TGTGCCAGCATCAGAGAGGGAGGAGTGAACACTGAAGCTTTCTTT . TRBV7-2 . TRBJ1-1
CATSGGPGNTQYF TGTGCCACTAGCGGGGGCCCGGGGAATACGCAGTATTTT . TRBV10-3 TRBD2 TRBJ2-3
CASTPGDLNTEAFF TGTGCCAGCACACCAGGGGACCTGAACACTGAAGCTTTCTTT . TRBV28 . TRBJ1-1
CASSLALDRGQETQYF TGCGCCAGCAGCTTGGCCTTGGACAGGGGTCAAGAGACCCAGTACTTC . TRBV5-1 TRBD1 TRBJ2-5
CSVSGGNSGNTIYF TGCAGCGTCTCAGGGGGAAACTCTGGGAACACCATATATTTT . TRBV29-1 TRBD1 TRBJ1-3
CAWELAGGNEQFF TGTGCCTGGGAGCTAGCGGGCGGCAATGAGCAGTTCTTC . TRBV30 TRBD2 TRBJ2-1
CASSPIASGGRTDTQYF TGTGCCAGCTCACCCATTGCTAGCGGGGGACGCACAGATACGCAGTATTTT . TRBV18 TRBD2 TRBJ2-3
CAISTTVTNTEAFF TGTGCCATCAGTACGACAGTCACCAACACTGAAGCTTTCTTT . TRBV10-3 . TRBJ1-1
CASSQEAGMSSYEQYF TGCGCCAGCAGCCAAGAGGCCGGGATGAGCTCCTACGAGCAGTACTTC . TRBV4-1 . TRBJ2-7
CASSLAGAGGTGELFF TGCGCCAGCAGTTTAGCGGGAGCCGGGGGCACCGGGGAGCTGTTTTTT . TRBV10-2 TRBD2 TRBJ2-2
CATRRANTEAFF TGTGCCACGAGGAGAGCCAACACTGAAGCTTTCTTT medium-sized TRBV6-5 . TRBJ1-1
CASSRTGGNSYEQYF TGTGCCAGCAGTCGGACAGGGGGCAACTCCTACGAGCAGTACTTC few TRBV27 TRBD1 TRBJ2-7
CASSYPAGGSYEQYF TGTGCCAGCAGTTACCCCGCAGGGGGCTCCTACGAGCAGTACTTC . TRBV6-5 TRBD1 TRBJ2-7
CASRLTGPDEQFF TGTGCCAGCAGGTTGACAGGTCCGGATGAGCAGTTCTTC . TRBV28 . TRBJ2-1
CASSQRGLAGPYNEQFF TGTGCCAGCAGCCAACGTGGACTAGCGGGACCATACAATGAGCAGTTCTTC . TRBV7-9 TRBD2 TRBJ2-1